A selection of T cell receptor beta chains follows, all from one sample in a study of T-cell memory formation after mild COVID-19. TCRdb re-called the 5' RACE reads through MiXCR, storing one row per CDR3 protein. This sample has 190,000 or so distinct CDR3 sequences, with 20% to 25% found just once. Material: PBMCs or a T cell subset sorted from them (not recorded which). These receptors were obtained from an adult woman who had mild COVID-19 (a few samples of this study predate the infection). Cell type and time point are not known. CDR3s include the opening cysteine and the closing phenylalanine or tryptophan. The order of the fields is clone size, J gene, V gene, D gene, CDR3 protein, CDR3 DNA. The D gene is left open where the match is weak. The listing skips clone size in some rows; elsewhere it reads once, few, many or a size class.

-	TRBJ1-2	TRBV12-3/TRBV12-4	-	CASSLAGTNYGYTF	TGTGCCAGCAGTTTAGCGGGGACTAACTATGGCTACACCTTC
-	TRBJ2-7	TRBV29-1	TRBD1	CSVSTGGNDEQYF	TGCAGCGTTTCGACAGGGGGCAACGACGAGCAGTACTTC
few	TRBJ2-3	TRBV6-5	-	CASSFNLADTDTQYF	TGTGCCAGCAGTTTCAACTTAGCAGACACAGATACGCAGTATTTT
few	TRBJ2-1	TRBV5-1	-	CASSPGGRAPPYNEQFF	TGCGCCAGCAGCCCGGGCGGTAGGGCTCCCCCCTACAATGAGCAGTTCTTC
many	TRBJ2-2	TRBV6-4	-	CASSDGADTGELFF	TGTGCCAGCAGTGACGGGGCAGACACCGGGGAGCTGTTTTTT
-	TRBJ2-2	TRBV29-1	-	CSVWGTGELFF	TGCAGCGTTTGGGGCACCGGGGAGCTGTTTTTT
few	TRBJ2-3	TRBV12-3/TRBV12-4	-	CASSLHSPHTDTQYF	TGTGCCAGCAGTTTACACAGCCCCCACACAGATACGCAGTATTTT
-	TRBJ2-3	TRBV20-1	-	CSARDPSRTDTQYF	TGCAGTGCTAGAGATCCATCCCGCACAGATACGCAGTATTTT
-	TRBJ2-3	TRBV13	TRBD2	CASSAGEADTQYF	TGTGCCAGCAGTGCGGGGGAGGCAGATACGCAGTATTTT
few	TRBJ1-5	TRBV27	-	CASRTGQSNQPQHF	TGTGCCAGCAGGACAGGACAGAGCAATCAGCCCCAGCATTTT
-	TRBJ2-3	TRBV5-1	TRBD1	CASSLRDREWESDTQYF	TGCGCCAGCAGCTTGAGGGACAGGGAGTGGGAATCAGATACGCAGTATTTT
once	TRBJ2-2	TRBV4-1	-	CASSQGLYREAGELFF	TGCGCCAGCAGCCAAGGATTGTACAGGGAGGCCGGGGAGCTGTTTTTT
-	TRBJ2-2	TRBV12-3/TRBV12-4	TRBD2	CASSEGLALNTGELFF	TGTGCCAGCAGTGAGGGACTAGCCCTGAACACCGGGGAGCTGTTTTTT
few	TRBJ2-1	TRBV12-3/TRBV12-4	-	CASMPEGTSLDEQFF	TGTGCCAGCATGCCTGAGGGGACGTCCCTGGATGAGCAGTTCTTC
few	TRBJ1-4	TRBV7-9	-	CASSLESRDLNEKLFF	TGTGCCAGCAGCTTAGAATCTCGGGATCTAAATGAAAAACTGTTTTTT
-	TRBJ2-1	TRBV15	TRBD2	CATSRGLAGFNEQFF	TGTGCCACCAGCAGAGGACTAGCGGGTTTCAATGAGCAGTTCTTC
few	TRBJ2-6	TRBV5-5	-	CASSLKGPLPGSGANVLTF	TGTGCCAGCAGCTTAAAGGGGCCGCTACCAGGCTCTGGGGCCAACGTCCTGACTTTC
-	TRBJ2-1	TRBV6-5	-	CASSYSNQDPYNEQFF	TGTGCCAGCAGTTACTCAAACCAGGACCCCTACAATGAGCAGTTCTTC
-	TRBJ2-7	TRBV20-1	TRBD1	CSAQGTGDVPSYEQYF	TGCAGTGCTCAGGGGACAGGGGATGTCCCTTCCTACGAGCAGTACTTC
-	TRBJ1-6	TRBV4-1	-	CASSPSSYNSPLHF	TGCGCCAGCAGCCCGAGCTCCTATAATTCACCCCTCCACTTT
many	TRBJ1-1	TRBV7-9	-	CASSLGGHTEAFF	TGTGCCAGCAGCTTGGGGGGGCACACTGAAGCTTTCTTT
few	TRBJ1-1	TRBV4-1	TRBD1	CASRQGRGIGEAFF	TGCGCCAGCAGGCAGGGCAGGGGGATCGGTGAAGCTTTCTTT
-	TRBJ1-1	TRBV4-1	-	CASRGGSVEAFF	TGCGCCAGCCGGGGAGGATCAGTTGAAGCTTTCTTT
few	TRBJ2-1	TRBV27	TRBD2	CASSWGLAGEDEQFF	TGTGCCAGCAGTTGGGGACTAGCGGGGGAGGATGAGCAGTTCTTC
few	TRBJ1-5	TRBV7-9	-	CASSLAGGLRPQHF	TGTGCCAGCAGCTTAGCCGGGGGACTGAGGCCCCAGCATTTT
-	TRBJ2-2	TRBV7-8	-	CASSPIGASGGPGELFF	TGTGCCAGCAGCCCCATAGGAGCAAGCGGCGGGCCCGGGGAGCTGTTTTTT
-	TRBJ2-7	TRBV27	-	CASSLNRDEQYF	TGTGCCAGCAGTCTGAACAGGGACGAGCAGTACTTC
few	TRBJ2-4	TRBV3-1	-	CASSPDSYLAKNIQYF	TGTGCCAGCAGCCCCGACAGTTACCTAGCCAAAAACATTCAGTACTTC
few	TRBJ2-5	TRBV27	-	CASSPQPRGRETQYF	TGTGCCAGCAGTCCCCAGCCGCGCGGGCGAGAGACCCAGTACTTC
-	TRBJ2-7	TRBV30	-	CAWSPSLEPGDEQYF	TGTGCCTGGAGTCCCTCCTTGGAACCCGGGGACGAGCAGTACTTC